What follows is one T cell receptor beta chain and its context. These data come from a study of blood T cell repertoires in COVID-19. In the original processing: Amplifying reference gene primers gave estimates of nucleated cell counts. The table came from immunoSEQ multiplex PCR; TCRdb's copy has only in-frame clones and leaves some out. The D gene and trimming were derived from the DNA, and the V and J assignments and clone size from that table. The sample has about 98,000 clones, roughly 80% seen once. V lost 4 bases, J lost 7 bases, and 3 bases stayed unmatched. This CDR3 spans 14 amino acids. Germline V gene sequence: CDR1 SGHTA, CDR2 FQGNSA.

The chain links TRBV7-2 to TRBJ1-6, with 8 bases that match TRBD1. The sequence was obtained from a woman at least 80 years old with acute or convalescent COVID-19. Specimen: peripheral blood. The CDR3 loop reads CASSSDRGNSPLHF. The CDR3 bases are TGTGCCAGCAGCTCCGACAGGGGAAATTCACCCCTCCACTTT.